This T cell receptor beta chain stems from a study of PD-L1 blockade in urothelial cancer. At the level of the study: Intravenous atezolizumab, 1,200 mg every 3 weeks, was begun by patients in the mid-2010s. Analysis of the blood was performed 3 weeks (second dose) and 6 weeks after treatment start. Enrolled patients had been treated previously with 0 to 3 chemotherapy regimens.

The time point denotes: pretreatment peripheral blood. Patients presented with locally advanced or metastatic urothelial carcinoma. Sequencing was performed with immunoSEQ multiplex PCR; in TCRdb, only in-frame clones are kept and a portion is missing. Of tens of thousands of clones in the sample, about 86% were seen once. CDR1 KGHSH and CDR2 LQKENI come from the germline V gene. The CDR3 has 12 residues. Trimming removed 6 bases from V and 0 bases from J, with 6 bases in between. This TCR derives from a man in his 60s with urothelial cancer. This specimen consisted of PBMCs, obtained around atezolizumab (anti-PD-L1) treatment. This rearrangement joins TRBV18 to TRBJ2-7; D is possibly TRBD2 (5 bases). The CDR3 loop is CASSRDSYEQYF. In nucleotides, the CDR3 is TGTGCCAGCTCCCGGGACTCCTACGAGCAGTACTTC.